At least ten counts were recorded for the clone carrying this T cell receptor beta chain. Its antigen is unidentified. The sample is drawn from a study of metastatic and nonmetastatic thyroid tumors. General observations from the study: Across blood and tumor, TCR beta diversity in malignant thyroid tumors was reportedly significantly higher than in benign nodules.

The CDR3 extends over 13 amino acids. Deletions cut 6 bases from V and 2 bases from J, with 10 bases between. Germline V lookup: CDR1 MNHEY, CDR2 SVGEGT. Original processing notes: The study's classifier, a distant-metastasis tool for papillary thyroid cancer, was built using CDR3 differences across clinicopathological groups. Through MiXCR, TCRdb re-clonotyped the PCR reads. The V and J calls were determined by TCRdb, not by the authors. The repertoire holds 30,000 to 45,000 clones, roughly 19% seen once, with 15% to 20% in the top ten. Patients underwent thyroid surgery, and none had received any treatment before it.

V usage is TRBV6-2 or TRBV6-3 and J usage is TRBJ1-1; D unclear. The clonotype comes from a female donor with papillary thyroid cancer or a benign thyroid nodule (not recorded which). Some clones in this sample may be carry-over from other donors' samples. Input material: blood. Written as DNA, the CDR3 is TGTGCCAGCAGATACGGAACCAACACTGAAGCTTTCTTT. It encodes CASRYGTNTEAFF.